The 27 T cell receptor beta chains below all came from one sample that was sequenced in a study of radiation and T cells in renal cell carcinoma. This table comes from immunoSEQ multiplex PCR, and its TCRdb copy is limited to in-frame clones, with some not included. The sample holds approximately 86,000 clones, 85% seen once. Documented time point: blood 4 weeks post-SBRT, at nephrectomy. Described treatment: 15 Gy SBRT to primary tumor, nephrectomy 4 weeks later. The sequenced sample was blood, obtained from a patient whose treatment included radiotherapy and nephrectomy. Receptor source: a man aged 45-65 years with renal cell carcinoma.

The chain is built from TRBV5-8 and TRBJ2-7, with 9 bases identical to TRBD1. Germline assignment: CDR1 SGHTS and CDR2 YDEGEE. Germline trimming cut 3 bases from V and 5 bases from J; bases unmatched to any gene: 12. The CDR3 totals 16 residues. The CDR3 here is CASSYPPTGQGNEQYF. The CDR3 DNA is TGTGCCAGCAGCTATCCCCCCACGGGACAGGGCAACGAGCAGTACTTC.

This chain links TRBV5-4 with TRBJ2-5, with D perhaps TRBD1 (5 bases). CDR1 is SGHNT, CDR2 YYREEE, per germline (reference sequence). With 4 bases removed from V and 14 bases from J, the gap between germline ends came to 24 bases. This CDR3 spans 14 amino acids. The DNA of the CDR3 is TGTGCCAGCAGCCCGACCCCCACCTATGACAGTATCTACTTC. Amino acids: CASSPTPTYDSIYF.

In this sample, this clone turned up once. This chain joins TRBV30 and TRBJ1-3, with 7 bases that match TRBD1. The V segment lost 4 bases and the J segment 4 bases; nucleotides outside the gene matches: 10. Germline V lookup: CDR1 GTSNPN, CDR2 SVGIG (reference sequence). The CDR3 is 15 residues long. The CDR3 DNA follows: TGTGCCTGGAAAAAACAAACAGGGGACGGAAACACCATATATTTT. Encoded protein: CAWKKQTGDGNTIYF.

CDR3: CASSQTSGNSETQYF. The CDR3 DNA follows: TGTGCCAGCAGCCAGACTAGCGGCAACTCAGAGACCCAGTACTTC. The chain has TRBV4-2 and TRBJ2-5, with 9 bases fitting TRBD2. There are 15 residues in the CDR3. Germline lookup yields CDR1 LGHNA and CDR2 YNFKEQ. V was pared by 3 bases and J by 4 bases, with 6 bases of the junction left unmatched.

This clone was detected only a few times. This chain joins TRBV10-2 and TRBJ1-1; possible D gene TRBD1, 6 bases. The V end lost 5 bases, the J end lost 3 bases, and 10 bases lay between the germline ends. This CDR3 is 13 amino acids long. Germline V lookup: CDR1 WSHSY, CDR2 SAAADI. CDR3 coding DNA: TGCGCCAGCAGTTCGGGGGCTCACACTGAAGCTTTCTTT. Encoded protein: CASSSGAHTEAFF.

To note about this clone: The sample carries other DNA sequences with the same CDR3. This chain joins TRBV15 and TRBJ1-1, with TRBD1 identical over 7 bases. Germline assignment: CDR1 LNHNV and CDR2 YYDKDF (reference sequence). The CDR3 runs 14 residues. The ends lost 2 bases at V and 5 bases at J; junction bases unmatched: 5. The CDR3 DNA is TGTGCCACCAGCAGAAACAGGGGAGGGACTGAAGCTTTCTTT. Its protein product is CATSRNRGGTEAFF. Based on the CDR3 plus reference TRBV15 and TRBJ1-1, the full variable domain is DAMVIQNPRYQVTQFGKPVTLSCSQTLNHNVMYWYQQKSSQAPKLLFHYYDKDFNNEADTPDNFQSRRPNTSFCFLDIRSPGLGDTAMYLCATSRNRGGTEAFFGQGTRLTVV.

V usage is TRBV30 and J usage is TRBJ1-2, with no clear D. V gave up 0 bases and J gave up 2 bases, with 7 bases separating them. The CDR3 covers 13 residues. Germline CDR1 is GTSNPN and CDR2 is SVGIG (reference sequence). The CDR3 reads CAWSVSLNYGYTF. Written as DNA, the CDR3 is TGTGCCTGGAGTGTGAGCCTAAACTATGGCTACACCTTC. The variable domain in full, with the rest retrieved from reference TRBV30 and TRBJ1-2, is SQTIHQWPATLVQPVGSPLSLECTVEGTSNPNLYWYRQAAGRGLQLLFYSVGIGQISSEVPQNLSASRPQDRQFILSSKKLLLSDSGFYLCAWSVSLNYGYTFGSGTRLTVV.

This clone has a single count. This chain connects TRBV28 to TRBJ2-1; a possible D gene is TRBD2 (6 bases). Trimming stripped 5 bases from V and 2 bases from J, with 13 bases between. Germline CDR1 is MDHEN and CDR2 is SYDVKM. The CDR3 length is 15 residues. DNA of the CDR3: TGTGCCAGCAGTCCATTTAGCGGCGCCTACAATGAGCAGTTCTTC. This translates into CASSPFSGAYNEQFF.

The chain carries TRBV9 and TRBJ2-3; no clear D. V lost 3 bases to trimming and J lost 5 bases, with 7 bases between them. The germline V gene encodes CDR1 SGDLS and CDR2 YYNGEE. This CDR3 has 12 residues. This CDR3 reads CASSADLDTQYF. CDR3 coding DNA: TGTGCCAGCAGCGCCGACTTAGATACGCAGTATTTT.

The V gene is TRBV18, the J gene TRBJ2-6; D may be TRBD1 or TRBD2 (6 bases each). Germline CDR1 is KGHSH and CDR2 is LQKENI. Trimming shortened V by 1 base and J by 1 base, and 14 bases separated the two germline ends. The CDR3 sequence is 18 residues long. CDR3 coding DNA: TGTGCCAGCTCACCACTTTCGGGGGCTGGTTCTGGGGCCAACGTCCTGACTTTC. Its translation is CASSPLSGAGSGANVLTF.

The chain links TRBV19 to TRBJ2-4; the D gene is possibly TRBD2 (6 bases). The CDR3 contains 14 residues. V gave up 6 bases and J gave up 1 base, with 10 bases separating them. The V gene's germline CDR1 is LNHDA and CDR2 SQIVND (reference sequence). CDR3 bases: TGTGCCAGTAGATCCGCGGGGGCCAAAAACATTCAGTACTTC. Translating it yields CASRSAGAKNIQYF. The entire variable domain, with the rest obtained from reference TRBV19 and TRBJ2-4, is as follows: DGGITQSPKYLFRKEGQNVTLSCEQNLNHDAMYWYRQDPGQGLRLIYYSQIVNDFQKGDIAEGYSVSREKKESFPLTVTSAQKNPTAFYLCASRSAGAKNIQYFGAGTRLSVL.

In this sample, this clone turned up a few times. The gene calls are TRBV9 and TRBJ1-1; TRBD1 matches 7 bases. Germline assignment: CDR1 SGDLS and CDR2 YYNGEE. The CDR3 has 15 amino acids. The V and J ends lost 0 bases and 5 bases, in that order; junction bases with no gene match: 7. The CDR3 DNA reads TGTGCCAGCAGCGTAGGCACAGACAGGGAGACTGAAGCTTTCTTT. This sequence encodes CASSVGTDRETEAFF.

This clone is a singleton in its sample. CDR3 residues: CASSWDGRPYGYTF. Written as DNA, the CDR3 is TGCGCCAGCAGCTGGGACGGGAGACCATATGGCTACACCTTC. The chain recombines TRBV5-1 with TRBJ1-2, with D possibly matching TRBD1 (5 bases). The CDR3 is 14 residues long. The V gene lost 3 bases and the J gene lost 5 bases, with 14 bases spanning the gap. CDR1 and CDR2 (germline): SGHRS, YFSETQ.

Only one count was recorded for this clone. V usage is TRBV25-1 and J usage is TRBJ2-5; no definite D call. The CDR3 runs to 15 residues. Per the germline V gene, CDR1 is MGHDK and CDR2 is SYGVNS. V gave up 2 bases and J gave up 1 base, with 11 bases separating them. CDR3 residues: CASSEPSLFQETQYF. The CDR3 DNA reads as TGTGCCAGCAGTGAACCAAGCCTGTTCCAAGAGACCCAGTACTTC.

The chain has TRBV19 and TRBJ2-1; possibly TRBD1 for D (6 bases). Germline V gene sequence: CDR1 LNHDA, CDR2 SQIVND (reference sequence). V lost 7 bases to trimming and J lost 3 bases, with 10 bases between them. The CDR3 length is 13 residues. The CDR3 spells CASTGGLYNEQFF. As DNA, the CDR3 is TGTGCCAGTACTGGGGGCCTCTACAATGAGCAGTTCTTC.

CDR3 sequence reads: CASSMGSGGEQFF. The DNA of the CDR3 is TGTGCCAGCAGCATGGGGAGCGGGGGCGAGCAGTTCTTC. V usage is TRBV9 and J usage is TRBJ2-1; TRBD2 aligns across 8 bases. V shed 4 bases, J shed 10 bases, and the junction held 7 bases outside the gene matches. The CDR3 runs 13 residues. Per germline, CDR1 SGDLS and CDR2 YYNGEE.

The chain carries TRBV6-1 and TRBJ1-5, with D perhaps matching TRBD1 (5 bases). V was trimmed by 3 bases and J by 5 bases, leaving 17 bases between them. The CDR3 loop spans 16 amino acids. Germline V gene lookup returns CDR1 MNHNS and CDR2 SASEGT. DNA for the CDR3: TGTGCCAGCAGTGAGTTCTTGGGGGGAGGTGATCAGCCCCAGCATTTT. It yields the protein CASSEFLGGGDQPQHF.

The genes are TRBV11-3 and TRBJ1-2; 10 nucleotides align to TRBD1. CDR1 is SGHNT, CDR2 YENEEA, per germline. The V segment lost 0 bases and the J segment 8 bases; nucleotides outside the gene matches: 15. The CDR3 loop spans 18 amino acids. CDR3 residues: CASSLDKWDRGHLGGYTF. The CDR3 nucleotides are TGTGCCAGCAGCTTAGATAAGTGGGACAGGGGCCATTTGGGGGGCTACACCTTC. Filled out from reference TRBV11-3 and TRBJ1-2, the complete variable domain reads EAGVVQSPRYKIIEKKQPVAFWCNPISGHNTLYWYLQNLGQGPELLIRYENEEAVDDSQLPKDRFSAERLKGVDSTLKIQPAELGDSAVYLCASSLDKWDRGHLGGYTFGSGTRLTVV.

V and J are TRBV5-6 and TRBJ1-1; possibly TRBD1 for D (5 bases). CDR1 and CDR2 from the germline V gene are SGHDT and YYEEEE. V was trimmed by 1 base and J by 3 bases, leaving 16 bases between them. The CDR3 covers 16 residues. In nucleotides, the CDR3 is TGTGCCAGCAGCTTGCTATGGGGCCGTGGGGACACTGAAGCTTTCTTT. Translation: CASSLLWGRGDTEAFF.

V and J are TRBV18 and TRBJ2-7; 11 bases agree with TRBD2. The CDR3 has 17 residues. In germline, CDR1 is KGHSH, CDR2 LQKENI. J gave up 2 bases and V 0 bases, and 6 bases lay outside the gene matches. CDR3 residues: CASSPPLLAGGTYEQYF. Here the CDR3 DNA reads TGTGCCAGCTCACCACCCCTTCTAGCGGGAGGAACCTACGAGCAGTACTTC.

CDR3 amino acids: CATSMDSPYEQYF. DNA for the CDR3: TGTGCCACCAGTATGGACAGCCCCTACGAGCAGTACTTC. The V and J genes are TRBV15 and TRBJ2-7; D might be TRBD1 (6 bases). Per germline, CDR1 LNHNV and CDR2 YYDKDF (reference sequence). The V and J ends lost 6 bases and 2 bases respectively, with 11 bases between them. The CDR3 runs to 13 residues.

The chain uses TRBV28 and TRBJ2-4; 7 nucleotides match TRBD1. The V and J ends lost 4 bases and 0 bases, in that order; junction bases with no gene match: 6. The CDR3 runs 16 residues. CDR1 and CDR2 (germline): MDHEN, SYDVKM. CDR3 protein: CASSSGQTLAKNIQYF. CDR3 bases: TGTGCCAGCAGTTCGGGACAGACTCTAGCCAAAAACATTCAGTACTTC. Complete variable domain (other parts from reference TRBV28 and TRBJ2-4): DVKVTQSSRYLVKRTGEKVFLECVQDMDHENMFWYRQDPGLGLRLIYFSYDVKMKEKGDIPEGYSVSREKKERFSLILESASTNQTSMYLCASSSGQTLAKNIQYFGAGTRLSVL.

This chain connects TRBV5-1 to TRBJ1-2; D is undetermined. The CDR3 sequence is 14 residues long. Trimming shortened V by 0 bases and J by 3 bases, and 9 bases separated the two germline ends. CDR1 and CDR2 from the germline V gene are SGHRS and YFSETQ. The CDR3 DNA reads as TGCGCCAGCAGCTTGGCCGAGGGTTACTATGGCTACACCTTC. As protein: CASSLAEGYYGYTF.

V gene TRBV5-1 combines with J gene TRBJ2-5, with D hard to call. The germline V and J ends were trimmed by 1 base and 5 bases, with 9 bases remaining between them. Germline V gene sequence: CDR1 SGHRS, CDR2 YFSETQ. The CDR3 consists of 13 residues. CDR3 residues: CASSLKDAETQYF. CDR3 bases: TGCGCCAGCAGCTTGAAGGATGCGGAGACCCAGTACTTC.

This clone was seen a single time. The chain is built from TRBV28 and TRBJ2-7, with TRBD1 matching 9 bases. The CDR3 has 14 residues. The V gene end was trimmed by 4 bases and the J gene end by 6 bases; junction bases not matched to a gene: 7. CDR1 and CDR2 (germline): MDHEN, SYDVKM. The CDR3 coding sequence is TGTGCCAGCAGTTGGGGACAGGGAATTTTCGAGCAGTACTTC. Protein product: CASSWGQGIFEQYF. The full variable domain, with the rest looked up from reference TRBV28 and TRBJ2-7, is DVKVTQSSRYLVKRTGEKVFLECVQDMDHENMFWYRQDPGLGLRLIYFSYDVKMKEKGDIPEGYSVSREKKERFSLILESASTNQTSMYLCASSWGQGIFEQYFGPGTRLTVT.

The chain uses TRBV5-8 and TRBJ2-7, with D perhaps TRBD1 or TRBD2 (7 bases each). The V and J ends lost 4 bases and 4 bases respectively, with 18 bases between them. The CDR3 spans 15 residues. From germline, CDR1 is SGHTS and CDR2 YDEGEE. The CDR3 coding sequence is TGTGCCAGCAGCGCCCAGGGGGGGGGCGATTACGAGCAGTACTTC. Its translation is CASSAQGGGDYEQYF. Together with reference TRBV5-8 and TRBJ2-7, the CDR3 gives the full variable domain: EAGVTQSPTHLIKTRGQQATLRCSPISGHTSVYWYQQALGLGLQFLLWYDEGEERNRGNFPPRFSGRQFPNYSSELNVNALELEDSALYLCASSAQGGGDYEQYFGPGTRLTVT.

The rearrangement links TRBV7-9 to TRBJ1-1; 12 positions agree with TRBD1. Trimming took 7 bases from V and 1 from J; bases not matched to a gene: 13. CDR3 length equals 18 residues. The germline CDR1 and CDR2 sequences are SEHNR and FQNEAQ (reference sequence). The CDR3 here is CASTLPPGTGGENTEAFF. The CDR3 nucleotides read TGTGCCAGCACGCTCCCTCCCGGGACAGGGGGCGAGAACACTGAAGCTTTCTTT.